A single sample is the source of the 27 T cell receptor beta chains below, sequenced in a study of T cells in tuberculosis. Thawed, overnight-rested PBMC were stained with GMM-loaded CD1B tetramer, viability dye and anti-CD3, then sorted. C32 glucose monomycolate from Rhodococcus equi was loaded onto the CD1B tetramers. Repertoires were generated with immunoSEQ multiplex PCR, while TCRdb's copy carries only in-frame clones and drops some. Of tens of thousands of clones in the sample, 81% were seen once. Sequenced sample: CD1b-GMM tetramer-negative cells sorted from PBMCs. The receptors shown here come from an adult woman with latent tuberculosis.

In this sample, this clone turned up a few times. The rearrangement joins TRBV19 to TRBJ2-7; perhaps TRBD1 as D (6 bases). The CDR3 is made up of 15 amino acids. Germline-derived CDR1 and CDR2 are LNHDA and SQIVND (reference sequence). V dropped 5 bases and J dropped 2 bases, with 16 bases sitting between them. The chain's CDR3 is CASSSRPGQTYEQYF. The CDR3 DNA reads TGTGCCAGTAGTTCCCGTCCCGGACAGACCTACGAGCAGTACTTC.

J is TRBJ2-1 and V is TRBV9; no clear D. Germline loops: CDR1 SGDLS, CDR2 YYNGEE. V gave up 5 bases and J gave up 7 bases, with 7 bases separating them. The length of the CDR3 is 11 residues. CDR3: CASRNGNEQFF. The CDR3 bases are TGTGCCAGCAGAAACGGGAATGAGCAGTTCTTC.

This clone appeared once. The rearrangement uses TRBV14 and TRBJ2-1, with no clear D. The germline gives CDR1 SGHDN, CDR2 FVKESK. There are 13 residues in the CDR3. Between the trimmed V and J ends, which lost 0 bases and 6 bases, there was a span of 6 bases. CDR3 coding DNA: TGTGCCAGCAGCCAAGATAGAACCAATGAGCAGTTCTTC. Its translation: CASSQDRTNEQFF.

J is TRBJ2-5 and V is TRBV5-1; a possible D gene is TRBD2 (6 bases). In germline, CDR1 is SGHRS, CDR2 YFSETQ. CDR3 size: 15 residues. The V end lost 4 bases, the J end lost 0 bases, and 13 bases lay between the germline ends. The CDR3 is CASSPGGEYQETQYF. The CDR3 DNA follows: TGCGCCAGCAGCCCTGGAGGGGAGTACCAAGAGACCCAGTACTTC.

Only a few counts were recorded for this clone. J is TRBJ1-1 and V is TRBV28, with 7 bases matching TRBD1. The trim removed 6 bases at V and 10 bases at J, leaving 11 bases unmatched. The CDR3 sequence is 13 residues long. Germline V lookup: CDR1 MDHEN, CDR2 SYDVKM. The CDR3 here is CASRFGTAGVAFF. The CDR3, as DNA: TGTGCCAGCAGGTTCGGGACAGCCGGCGTAGCTTTCTTT. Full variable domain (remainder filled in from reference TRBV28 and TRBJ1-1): DVKVTQSSRYLVKRTGEKVFLECVQDMDHENMFWYRQDPGLGLRLIYFSYDVKMKEKGDIPEGYSVSREKKERFSLILESASTNQTSMYLCASRFGTAGVAFFGQGTRLTVV.

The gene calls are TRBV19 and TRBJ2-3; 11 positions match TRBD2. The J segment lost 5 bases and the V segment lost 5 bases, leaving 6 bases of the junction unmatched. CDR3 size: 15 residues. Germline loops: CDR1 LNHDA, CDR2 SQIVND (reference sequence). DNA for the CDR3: TGTGCCAGTAGTTTTAGCGGGAGGGCCAGAGATACGCAGTATTTT. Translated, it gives CASSFSGRARDTQYF.

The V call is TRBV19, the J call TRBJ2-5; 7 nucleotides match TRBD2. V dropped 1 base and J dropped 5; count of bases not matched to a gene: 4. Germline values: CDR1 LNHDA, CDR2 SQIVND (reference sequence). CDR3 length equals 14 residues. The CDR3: CASSIGLASETQYF. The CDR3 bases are TGTGCCAGTAGTATAGGACTAGCCAGCGAGACCCAGTACTTC.

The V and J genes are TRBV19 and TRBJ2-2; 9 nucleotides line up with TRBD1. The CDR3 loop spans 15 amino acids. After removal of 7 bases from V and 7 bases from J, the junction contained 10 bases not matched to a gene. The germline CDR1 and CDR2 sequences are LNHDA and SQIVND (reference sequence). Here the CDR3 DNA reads TGTGCCAGTAAATCCGGACAGGGGAATAACGGGGAGCTGTTTTTT. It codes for CASKSGQGNNGELFF.

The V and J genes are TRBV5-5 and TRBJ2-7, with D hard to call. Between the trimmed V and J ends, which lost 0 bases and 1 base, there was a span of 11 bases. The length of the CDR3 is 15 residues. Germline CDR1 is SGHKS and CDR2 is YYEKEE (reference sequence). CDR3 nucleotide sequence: TGTGCCAGCAGCTTGGTGGCAGGCCCATCCTACGAGCAGTACTTC. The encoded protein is CASSLVAGPSYEQYF.

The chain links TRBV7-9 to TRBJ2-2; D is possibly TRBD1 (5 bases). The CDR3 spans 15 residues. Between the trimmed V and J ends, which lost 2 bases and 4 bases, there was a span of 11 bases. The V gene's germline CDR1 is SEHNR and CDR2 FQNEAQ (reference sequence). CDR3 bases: TGTGCCAGCAGCTTAAATTCAGGGCGCACCGGGGAGCTGTTTTTT. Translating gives CASSLNSGRTGELFF.

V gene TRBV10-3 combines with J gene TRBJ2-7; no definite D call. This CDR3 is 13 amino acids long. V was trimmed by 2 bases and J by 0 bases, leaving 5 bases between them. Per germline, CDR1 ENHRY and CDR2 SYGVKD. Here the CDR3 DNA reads TGTGCCATCAGTGAGCCAGGCTCCTACGAGCAGTACTTC. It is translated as CAISEPGSYEQYF.

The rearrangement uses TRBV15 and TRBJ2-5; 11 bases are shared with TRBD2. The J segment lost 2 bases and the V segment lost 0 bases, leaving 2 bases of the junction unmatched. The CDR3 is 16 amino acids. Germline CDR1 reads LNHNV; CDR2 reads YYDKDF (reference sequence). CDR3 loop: CATSRELAGGQETQYF. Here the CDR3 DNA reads TGTGCCACCAGCAGAGAGTTAGCGGGGGGGCAAGAGACCCAGTACTTC.

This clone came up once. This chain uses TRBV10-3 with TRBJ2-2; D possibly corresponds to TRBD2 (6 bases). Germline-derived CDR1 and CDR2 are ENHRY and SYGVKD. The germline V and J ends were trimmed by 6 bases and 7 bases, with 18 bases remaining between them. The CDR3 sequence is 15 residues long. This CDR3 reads CAIRLGPSGDGELFF. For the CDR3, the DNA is TGTGCCATCAGACTTGGGCCTTCGGGGGACGGGGAGCTGTTTTTT.

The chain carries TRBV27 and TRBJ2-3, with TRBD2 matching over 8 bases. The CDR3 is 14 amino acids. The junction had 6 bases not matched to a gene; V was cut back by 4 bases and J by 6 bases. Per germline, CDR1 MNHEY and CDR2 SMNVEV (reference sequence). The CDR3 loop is CASSSAGVVDTQYF. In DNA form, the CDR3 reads TGTGCCAGCAGTTCAGCGGGAGTAGTGGATACGCAGTATTTT.

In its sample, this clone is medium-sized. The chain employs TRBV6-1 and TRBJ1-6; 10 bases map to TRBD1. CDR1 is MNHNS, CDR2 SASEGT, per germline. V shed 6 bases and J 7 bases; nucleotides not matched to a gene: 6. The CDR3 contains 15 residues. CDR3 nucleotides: TGTGCCAGCAGCGGACGGACAGGGGGGAATTCACCCCTCCACTTT. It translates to CASSGRTGGNSPLHF.

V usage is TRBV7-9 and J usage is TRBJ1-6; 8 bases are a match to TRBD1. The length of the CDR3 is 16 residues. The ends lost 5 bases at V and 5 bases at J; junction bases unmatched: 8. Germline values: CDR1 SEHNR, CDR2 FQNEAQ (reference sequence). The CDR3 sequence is CASSLRTGTDNSPLHF. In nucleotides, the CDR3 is TGTGCCAGCAGCCTACGGACAGGGACAGATAATTCACCCCTCCACTTT.

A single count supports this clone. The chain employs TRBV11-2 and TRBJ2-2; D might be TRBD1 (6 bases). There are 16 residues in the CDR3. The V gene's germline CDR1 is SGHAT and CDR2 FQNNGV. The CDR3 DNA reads TGTGCTTCGGGCAGGGGCACCTTCGCGAACACCGGGGAGCTGTTTTTT. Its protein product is CASGRGTFANTGELFF. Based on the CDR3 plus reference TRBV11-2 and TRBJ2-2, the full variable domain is EAGVAQSPRYKIIEKRQSVAFWCNPISGHATLYWYQQILGQGPKLLIQFQNNGVVDDSQLPKDRFSAERLKGVDSTLKIQPAKLEDSAVYLCASGRGTFANTGELFFGEGSRLTVL.

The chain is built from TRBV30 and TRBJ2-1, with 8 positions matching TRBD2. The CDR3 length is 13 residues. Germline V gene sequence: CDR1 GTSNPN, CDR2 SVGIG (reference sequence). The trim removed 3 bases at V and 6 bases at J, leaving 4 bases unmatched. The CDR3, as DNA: TGTGCCTGGAGACGGGGGGGCCGCAATGAGCAGTTCTTC. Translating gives CAWRRGGRNEQFF.

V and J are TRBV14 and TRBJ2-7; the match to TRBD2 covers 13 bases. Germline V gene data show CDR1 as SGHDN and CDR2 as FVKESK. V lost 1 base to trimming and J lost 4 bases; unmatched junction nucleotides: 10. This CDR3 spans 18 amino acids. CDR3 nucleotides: TGTGCCAGCAGCCAAGGGACTAGCGGGAGACATCGCAGGTACGAGCAGTACTTC. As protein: CASSQGTSGRHRRYEQYF. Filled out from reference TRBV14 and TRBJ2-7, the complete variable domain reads EAGVTQFPSHSVIEKGQTVTLRCDPISGHDNLYWYRRVMGKEIKFLLHFVKESKQDESGMPNNRFLAERTGGTYSTLKVQPAELEDSGVYFCASSQGTSGRHRRYEQYFGPGTRLTVT.

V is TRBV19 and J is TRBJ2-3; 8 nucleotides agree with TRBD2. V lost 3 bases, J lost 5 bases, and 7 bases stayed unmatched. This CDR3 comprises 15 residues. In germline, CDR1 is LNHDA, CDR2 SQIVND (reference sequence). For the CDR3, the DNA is TGTGCCAGTAGTATGGGTCCTACTAGCGGAGATACGCAGTATTTT. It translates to CASSMGPTSGDTQYF.

The CDR3 region is CASSLLLEGETQYF. In DNA, the CDR3 is TGTGCCAGCAGCCTCCTCTTAGAGGGAGAGACCCAGTACTTC. This sequence joins TRBV4-2 and TRBJ2-5; tentatively, D is TRBD2 (5 bases). Germline V gives CDR1 LGHNA, CDR2 YNFKEQ. This CDR3 has 14 residues. V was cut by 4 bases and J by 4 bases, with 13 bases left in between.

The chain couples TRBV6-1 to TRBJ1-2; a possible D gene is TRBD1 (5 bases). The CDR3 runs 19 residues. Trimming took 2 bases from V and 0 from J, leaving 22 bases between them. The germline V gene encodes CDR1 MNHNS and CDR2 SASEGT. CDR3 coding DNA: TGTGCCAGCAGTGAATTCCACACCAGGGCAGCAGGCGCTAACTATGGCTACACCTTC. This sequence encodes CASSEFHTRAAGANYGYTF.

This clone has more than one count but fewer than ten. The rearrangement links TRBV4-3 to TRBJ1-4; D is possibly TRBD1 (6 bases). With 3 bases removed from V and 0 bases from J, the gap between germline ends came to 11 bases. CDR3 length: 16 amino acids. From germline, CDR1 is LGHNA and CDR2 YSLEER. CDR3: CASSQGHRATNEKLFF. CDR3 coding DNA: TGCGCCAGCAGCCAGGGACACCGTGCAACTAATGAAAAACTGTTTTTT.

The CDR3 region has the DNA TGTGCCGCAACAGGGGGCGAATTGACTGAAGCTTTCTTT. Translation: CAATGGELTEAFF. This rearrangement joins TRBV10-3 to TRBJ1-1, with 9 bases matching TRBD1. Unmatched junction bases numbered 9, after V lost 11 bases and J lost 5 bases. The CDR3 consists of 13 residues. Looked up from germline, CDR1 is ENHRY and CDR2 is SYGVKD.

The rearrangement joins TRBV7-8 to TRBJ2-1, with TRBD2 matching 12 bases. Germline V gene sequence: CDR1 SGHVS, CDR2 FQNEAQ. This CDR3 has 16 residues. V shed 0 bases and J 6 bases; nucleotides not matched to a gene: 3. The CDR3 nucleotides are TGTGCCAGCAGCTTAGCCGGGACTAGCGGGTTCAATGAGCAGTTCTTC. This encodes CASSLAGTSGFNEQFF.

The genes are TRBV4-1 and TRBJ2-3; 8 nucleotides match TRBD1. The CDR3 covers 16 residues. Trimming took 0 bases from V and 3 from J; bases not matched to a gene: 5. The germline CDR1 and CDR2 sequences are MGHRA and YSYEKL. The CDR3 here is CASSQDGQGRTDTQYF. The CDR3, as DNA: TGCGCCAGCAGCCAAGACGGACAGGGTAGAACAGATACGCAGTATTTT.

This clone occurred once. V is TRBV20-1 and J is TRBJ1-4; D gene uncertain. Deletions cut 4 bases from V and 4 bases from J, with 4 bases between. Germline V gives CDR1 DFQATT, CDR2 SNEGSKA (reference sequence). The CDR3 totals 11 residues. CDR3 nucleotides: TGCAGTGCTACTCTTAATGAAAAACTGTTTTTT. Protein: CSATLNEKLFF.